Shown below are 5 T cell receptor beta chains from a single sample sequenced in a study of blood T cell repertoires in COVID-19. TCRdb keeps only in-frame clones here, not all; method: immunoSEQ multiplex PCR. Of around 400,000 clones listed, 90% to 95% are singletons. Source material: PBMCs or T cells enriched from blood (not recorded which). These TCRs come from a woman aged 35 to 49 who had been exposed to COVID-19.

The chain employs TRBV5-1 and TRBJ1-2; TRBD1 might be the D (6 bases). Germline V gives CDR1 SGHRS, CDR2 YFSETQ. The CDR3 contains 15 residues. Between the trimmed V and J ends, which lost 4 bases and 4 bases, there was a span of 17 bases. CDR3 amino acids: CASSAPGQTAYGYTF. Written as DNA, the CDR3 is TGCGCCAGCAGCGCCCCGGGACAAACGGCCTATGGCTACACCTTC.

The J gene is TRBJ1-3, the V gene TRBV7-2, with a possible D match to TRBD1 (5 bases). The germline V and J ends were trimmed by 5 bases and 2 bases, with 13 bases remaining between them. This CDR3 is 15 amino acids long. Looked up from germline, CDR1 is SGHTA and CDR2 is FQGNSA. Written as DNA, the CDR3 is TGTGCCAGCAGCCTCGTCGGGGGTACTGGAAACACCATATATTTT. It is translated as CASSLVGGTGNTIYF. The full variable domain, rest sourced from reference TRBV7-2 and TRBJ1-3, is GAGVSQSPSNKVTEKGKDVELRCDPISGHTALYWYRQSLGQGLEFLIYFQGNSAPDKSGLPSDRFSAERTGGSVSTLTIQRTQQEDSAVYLCASSLVGGTGNTIYFGEGSWLTVV.

J is TRBJ1-1 and V is TRBV27, with D hard to call. Deletions cut 3 bases from V and 6 bases from J, with 11 bases between. Germline CDR1 MNHEY, CDR2 SMNVEV (reference sequence). The CDR3 sequence is 13 residues long. The chain's CDR3 is CASSFVGEAEAFF. CDR3 nucleotides: TGTGCCAGCAGTTTCGTGGGAGAGGCTGAAGCTTTCTTT.

V usage is TRBV20-1 and J usage is TRBJ1-1; 8 nucleotides line up with TRBD1. The junction had 4 bases not matched to a gene; V was cut back by 3 bases and J by 1 base. CDR3 length equals 14 residues. Germline V CDR1 and CDR2: DFQATT, SNEGSKA (reference sequence). For the CDR3, the DNA is TGCAGTGCTAGTCGTGGACAGGGGAACACTGAAGCTTTCTTT. This encodes CSASRGQGNTEAFF.

The chain employs TRBV5-1 and TRBJ1-6; TRBD1 agrees at 7 bases. Germline CDR1 and CDR2: SGHRS and YFSETQ. With 4 bases clipped from V and 7 bases from J, the junction kept 17 bases outside the gene matches. The CDR3 consists of 18 residues. Written as DNA, the CDR3 is TGCGCCAGCAGCGCGGGGACAGCCCCAACACAATCGAATTCACCCCTCCACTTT. Translating gives CASSAGTAPTQSNSPLHF.